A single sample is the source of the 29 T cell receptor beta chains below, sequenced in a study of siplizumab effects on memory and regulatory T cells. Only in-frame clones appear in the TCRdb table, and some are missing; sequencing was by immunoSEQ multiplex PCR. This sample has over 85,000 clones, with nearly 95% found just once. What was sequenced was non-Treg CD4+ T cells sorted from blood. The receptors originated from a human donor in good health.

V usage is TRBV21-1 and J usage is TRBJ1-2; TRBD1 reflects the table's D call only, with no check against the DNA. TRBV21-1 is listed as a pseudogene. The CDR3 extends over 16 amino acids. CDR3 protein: CASSKAYRGHGYGYTF. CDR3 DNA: TGTGCCAGCAGCAAAGCATACAGGGGGCATGGCTATGGCTACACCTTC.

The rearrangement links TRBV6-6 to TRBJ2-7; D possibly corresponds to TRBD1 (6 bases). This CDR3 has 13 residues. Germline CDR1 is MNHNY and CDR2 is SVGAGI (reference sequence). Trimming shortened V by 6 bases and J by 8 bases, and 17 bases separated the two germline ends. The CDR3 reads CASRTTPGVKQYF. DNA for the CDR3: TGTGCCAGCAGAACAACCCCAGGGGTGAAGCAGTACTTC.

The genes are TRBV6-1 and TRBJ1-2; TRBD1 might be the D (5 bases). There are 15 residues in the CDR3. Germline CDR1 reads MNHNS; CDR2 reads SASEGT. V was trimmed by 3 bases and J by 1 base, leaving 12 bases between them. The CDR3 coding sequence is TGTGCCAGCAGTGATGGGGCGGTGGATAACTATGGCTACACCTTC. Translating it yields CASSDGAVDNYGYTF.

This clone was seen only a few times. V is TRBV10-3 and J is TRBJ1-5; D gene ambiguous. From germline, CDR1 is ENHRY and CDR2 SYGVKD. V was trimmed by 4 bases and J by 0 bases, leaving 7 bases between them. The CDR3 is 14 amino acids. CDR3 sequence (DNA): TGTGCCATCAGTGCGGGCGATAGCAATCAGCCCCAGCATTTT. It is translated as CAISAGDSNQPQHF.

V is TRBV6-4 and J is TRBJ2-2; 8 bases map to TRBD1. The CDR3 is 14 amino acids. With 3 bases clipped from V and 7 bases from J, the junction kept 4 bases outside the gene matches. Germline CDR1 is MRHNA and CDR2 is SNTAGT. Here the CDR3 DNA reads TGTGCCAGCAGTGAACAGGGGGTCAGCGGGGAGCTGTTTTTT. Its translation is CASSEQGVSGELFF.

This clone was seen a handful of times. The CDR3 loop is CASSDGSLGGYTF. The DNA of the CDR3 is TGTGCCAGCAGTGACGGGTCACTCGGGGGCTACACCTTC. The V call is TRBV6-4, the J call TRBJ1-2; D call uncertain. This CDR3 region has 13 residues. Trimming removed 2 bases from V and 8 bases from J, with 12 bases in between. Germline V gene sequence: CDR1 MRHNA, CDR2 SNTAGT.

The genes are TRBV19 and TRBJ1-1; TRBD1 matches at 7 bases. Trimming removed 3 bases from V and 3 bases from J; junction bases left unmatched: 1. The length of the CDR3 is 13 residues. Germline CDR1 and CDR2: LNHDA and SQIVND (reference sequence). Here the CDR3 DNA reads TGTGCCAGTAGTATCGGACAGGACACTGAAGCTTTCTTT. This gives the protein CASSIGQDTEAFF. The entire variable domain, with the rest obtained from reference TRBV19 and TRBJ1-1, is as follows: DGGITQSPKYLFRKEGQNVTLSCEQNLNHDAMYWYRQDPGQGLRLIYYSQIVNDFQKGDIAEGYSVSREKKESFPLTVTSAQKNPTAFYLCASSIGQDTEAFFGQGTRLTVV.

CDR3 in amino acids: CASSQLEGTDTQYF. CDR3 coding DNA: TGTGCCAGCTCGCAGTTAGAGGGCACAGATACGCAGTATTTT. The rearrangement joins TRBV5-4 to TRBJ2-3; unclear D gene. Germline lookup yields CDR1 SGHNT and CDR2 YYREEE (reference sequence). This CDR3 has 14 amino acids. V shed 7 bases and J shed 1 base, with 13 bases lying between them. Complete variable domain (other parts from reference TRBV5-4 and TRBJ2-3): ETGVTQSPTHLIKTRGQQVTLRCSSQSGHNTVSWYQQALGQGPQFIFQYYREEENGRGNFPPRFSGLQFPNYSSELNVNALELDDSALYLCASSQLEGTDTQYFGPGTRLTVL.

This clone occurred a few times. CDR3 loop: CASSQGQYNSPLHF. The DNA of the CDR3 is TGCGCCAGCAGCCAGGGACAATATAATTCACCCCTCCACTTT. V is TRBV4-1 and J is TRBJ1-6, with a weak D call TRBD1 (6 bases). The V and J ends lost 3 bases and 4 bases respectively, with 7 bases between them. The length of the CDR3 is 14 residues. Per germline, CDR1 MGHRA and CDR2 YSYEKL.

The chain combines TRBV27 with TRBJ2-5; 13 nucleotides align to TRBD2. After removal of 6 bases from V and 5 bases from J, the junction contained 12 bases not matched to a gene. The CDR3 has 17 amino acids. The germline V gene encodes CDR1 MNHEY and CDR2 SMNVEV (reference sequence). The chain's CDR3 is CASSNGGTSGTGETQYF. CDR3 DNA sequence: TGTGCCAGCAGCAACGGGGGGACTAGCGGGACTGGCGAGACCCAGTACTTC.

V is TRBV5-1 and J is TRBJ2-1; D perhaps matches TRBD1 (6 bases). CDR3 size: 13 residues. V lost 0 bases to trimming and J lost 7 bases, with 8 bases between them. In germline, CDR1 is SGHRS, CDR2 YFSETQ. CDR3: CASSLDRVNEQFF. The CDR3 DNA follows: TGCGCCAGCAGCTTGGACAGGGTTAATGAGCAGTTCTTC.

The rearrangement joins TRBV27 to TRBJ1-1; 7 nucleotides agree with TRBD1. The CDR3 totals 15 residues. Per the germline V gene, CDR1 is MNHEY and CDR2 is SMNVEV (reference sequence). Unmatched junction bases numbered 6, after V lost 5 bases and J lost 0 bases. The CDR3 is CASSPLDRLNTEAFF. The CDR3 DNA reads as TGTGCCAGCAGTCCATTGGACAGGCTGAACACTGAAGCTTTCTTT.

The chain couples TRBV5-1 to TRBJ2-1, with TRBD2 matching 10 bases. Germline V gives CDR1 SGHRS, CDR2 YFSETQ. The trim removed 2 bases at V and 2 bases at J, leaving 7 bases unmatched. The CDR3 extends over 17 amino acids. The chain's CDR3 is CASSFRGGLAAYNEQFF. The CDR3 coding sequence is TGCGCCAGCAGCTTCAGGGGTGGACTAGCGGCCTACAATGAGCAGTTCTTC.

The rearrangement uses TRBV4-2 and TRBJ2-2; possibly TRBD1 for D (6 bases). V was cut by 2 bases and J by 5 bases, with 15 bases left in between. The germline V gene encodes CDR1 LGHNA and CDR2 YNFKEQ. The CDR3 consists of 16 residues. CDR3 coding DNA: TGTGCCAGCAGCCAATCTACAGGGCGCAAAACCGGGGAGCTGTTTTTT. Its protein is CASSQSTGRKTGELFF.

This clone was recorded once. The CDR3 coding sequence is TGTGCCAGTAAATCCGGGACAGGGACCAAAAACTATGGCTACACCTTC. Translating gives CASKSGTGTKNYGYTF. The chain combines TRBV19 with TRBJ1-2, with TRBD1 matching over 9 bases. J lost 2 bases, V lost 7 bases, and 11 bases had no gene match. Looked up from germline, CDR1 is LNHDA and CDR2 is SQIVND (reference sequence). CDR3 length: 16 residues. Full variable domain (remainder filled in from reference TRBV19 and TRBJ1-2): DGGITQSPKYLFRKEGQNVTLSCEQNLNHDAMYWYRQDPGQGLRLIYYSQIVNDFQKGDIAEGYSVSREKKESFPLTVTSAQKNPTAFYLCASKSGTGTKNYGYTFGSGTRLTVV.

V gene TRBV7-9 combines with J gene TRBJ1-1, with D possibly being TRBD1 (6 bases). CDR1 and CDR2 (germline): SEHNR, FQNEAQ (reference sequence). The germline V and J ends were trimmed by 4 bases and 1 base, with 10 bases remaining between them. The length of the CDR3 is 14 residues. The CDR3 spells CASSYGQTNTEAFF. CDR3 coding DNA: TGTGCCAGCAGCTACGGACAGACGAACACTGAAGCTTTCTTT.

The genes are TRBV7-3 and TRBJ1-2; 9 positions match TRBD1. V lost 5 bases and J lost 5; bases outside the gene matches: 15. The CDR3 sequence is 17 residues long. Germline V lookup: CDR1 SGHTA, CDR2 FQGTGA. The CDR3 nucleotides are TGTGCCAGCAGCCCGGGGACAGGGAACCCCGGAGGGTATGGCTACACCTTC. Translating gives CASSPGTGNPGGYGYTF.

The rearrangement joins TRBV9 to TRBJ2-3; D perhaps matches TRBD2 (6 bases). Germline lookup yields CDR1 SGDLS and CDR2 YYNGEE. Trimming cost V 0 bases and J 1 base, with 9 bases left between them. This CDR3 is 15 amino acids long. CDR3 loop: CASSVEGLRTDTQYF. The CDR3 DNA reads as TGTGCCAGCAGCGTAGAAGGACTACGCACAGATACGCAGTATTTT.

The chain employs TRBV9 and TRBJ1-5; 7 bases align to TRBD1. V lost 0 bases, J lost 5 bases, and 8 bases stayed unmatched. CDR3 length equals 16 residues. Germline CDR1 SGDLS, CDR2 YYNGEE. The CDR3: CASSVVSAGGDQPQHF. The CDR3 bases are TGTGCCAGCAGCGTAGTCTCGGCAGGGGGAGATCAGCCCCAGCATTTT.

The CDR3: CSVGDQQRGYGYTF. As DNA, the CDR3 is TGCAGCGTTGGGGATCAACAACGGGGCTATGGCTACACCTTC. The chain joins TRBV29-1 to TRBJ1-2; no clear D. CDR3 length: 14 amino acids. V was trimmed by 4 bases and J by 4 bases, leaving 16 bases between them. CDR1 is SQVTM, CDR2 ANQGSEA, per germline.

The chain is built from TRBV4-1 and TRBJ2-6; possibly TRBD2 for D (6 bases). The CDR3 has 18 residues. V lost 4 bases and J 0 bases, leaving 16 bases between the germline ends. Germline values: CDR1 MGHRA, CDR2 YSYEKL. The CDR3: CASSPGRRGYSGANVLTF. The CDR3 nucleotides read TGCGCCAGCAGCCCGGGGAGGAGGGGCTACTCTGGGGCCAACGTCCTGACTTTC.

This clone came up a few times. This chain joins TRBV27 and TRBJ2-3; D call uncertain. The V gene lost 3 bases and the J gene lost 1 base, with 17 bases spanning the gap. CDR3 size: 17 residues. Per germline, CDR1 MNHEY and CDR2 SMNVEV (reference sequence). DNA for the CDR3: TGTGCCAGCAGTTTGTACGGCCCGAGAGGTGGCACAGATACGCAGTATTTT. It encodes CASSLYGPRGGTDTQYF.

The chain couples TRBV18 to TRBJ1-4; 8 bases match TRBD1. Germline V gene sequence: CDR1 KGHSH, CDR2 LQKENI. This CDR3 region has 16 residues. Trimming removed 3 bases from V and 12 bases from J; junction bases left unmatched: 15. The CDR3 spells CASSPPIAGGSVELFF. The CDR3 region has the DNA TGTGCCAGCTCACCCCCGATCGCAGGGGGCTCGGTTGAACTGTTTTTT.

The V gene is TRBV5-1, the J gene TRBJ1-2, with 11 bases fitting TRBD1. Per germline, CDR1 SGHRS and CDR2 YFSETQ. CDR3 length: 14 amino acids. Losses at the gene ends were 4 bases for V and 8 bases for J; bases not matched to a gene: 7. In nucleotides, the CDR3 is TGCGCCAGCAGCGTACCGGGACAGGGGGACGGCTACACCTTC. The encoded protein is CASSVPGQGDGYTF.

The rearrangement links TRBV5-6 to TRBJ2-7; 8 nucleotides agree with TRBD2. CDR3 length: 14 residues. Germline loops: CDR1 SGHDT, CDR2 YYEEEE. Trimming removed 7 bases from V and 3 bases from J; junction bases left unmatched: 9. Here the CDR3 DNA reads TGTGCCAGCGCCCCAGTTAGCGGGAACTACGAGCAGTACTTC. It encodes CASAPVSGNYEQYF.

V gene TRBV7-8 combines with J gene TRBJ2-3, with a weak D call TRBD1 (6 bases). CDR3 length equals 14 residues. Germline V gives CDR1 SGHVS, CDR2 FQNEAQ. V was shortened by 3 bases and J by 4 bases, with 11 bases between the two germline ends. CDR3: CASSFGGASDTQYF. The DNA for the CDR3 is TGTGCCAGCAGCTTTGGGGGCGCCTCAGATACGCAGTATTTT.

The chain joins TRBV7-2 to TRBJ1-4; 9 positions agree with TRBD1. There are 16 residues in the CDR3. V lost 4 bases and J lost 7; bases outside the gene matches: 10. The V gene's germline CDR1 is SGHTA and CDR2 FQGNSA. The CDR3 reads CASSYHTGGLGEKLFF. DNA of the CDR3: TGTGCCAGCAGCTACCACACAGGGGGCCTAGGTGAAAAACTGTTTTTT.

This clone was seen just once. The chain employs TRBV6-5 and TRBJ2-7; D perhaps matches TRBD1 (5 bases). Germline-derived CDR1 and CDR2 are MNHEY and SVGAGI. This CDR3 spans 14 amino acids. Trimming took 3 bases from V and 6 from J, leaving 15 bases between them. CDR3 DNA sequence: TGTGCCAGCAGTTATGGGGCCCCGTCAGGCGAGCAGTACTTC. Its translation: CASSYGAPSGEQYF.

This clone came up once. The CDR3 DNA sequence: TGTGCCAGCAGCCGAATAGACCGTAATCAGCCCCAGCATTTT. Protein: CASSRIDRNQPQHF. The chain couples TRBV7-8 to TRBJ1-5, with D uncertain. Trimming took 5 bases from V and 4 from J, leaving 12 bases between them. Germline assignment: CDR1 SGHVS and CDR2 FQNEAQ. This CDR3 contains 14 residues. Looking up the rest from reference TRBV7-8 and TRBJ1-5 gives the full variable domain: GAGVSQSPRYKVAKRGQDVALRCDPISGHVSLFWYQQALGQGPEFLTYFQNEAQLDKSGLPSDRFFAERPEGSVSTLKIQRTQQEDSAVYLCASSRIDRNQPQHFGDGTRLSIL.